The 6 T cell receptor beta chains presented below share a single source sample, sequenced in a study of T cells in Graves' hyperthyroidism and ophthalmopathy. Researchers took RNA transcripts and amplified the TCR beta CDR3 regions from them. When the TCR CDR3 underwent first-round RT-PCR, the HTBI primer set was used. TCRdb passed the multiplex PCR reads through MiXCR, listing each CDR3 protein once. The data contain approximately 560,000 distinct CDR3 sequences, 15% to 18% of them seen just once; the ten biggest clones take up about 7%. The specimen sequenced was blood. These receptors were collected from a woman aged 30 to 39 with Graves' hyperthyroidism.

This clonotype was found many times. The chain employs TRBV20-1 and TRBJ2-2; 9 nucleotides match TRBD2. CDR3 size: 15 residues. Germline CDR1 reads DFQATT; CDR2 reads SNEGSKA (reference sequence). V shed 5 bases, J shed 0 bases, and the junction held 4 bases outside the gene matches. The CDR3 here is CSAATSGPNTGELFF. Here the CDR3 DNA reads TGCAGTGCTGCGACTAGCGGTCCGAACACCGGGGAGCTGTTTTTT.

This clonotype was picked up many times. This sequence joins TRBV30 and TRBJ1-1; D gene uncertain. There are 13 residues in the CDR3. In germline, CDR1 is GTSNPN, CDR2 SVGIG (reference sequence). The ends were cut back, 0 bases at V and 5 bases at J, with 10 bases in the middle. In DNA, the CDR3 is TGTGCCTGGAGTGTACACTCTGGAACTGAAGCTTTCTTT. Its protein product is CAWSVHSGTEAFF.

This chain uses TRBV3-1 with TRBJ2-4; weak D call: TRBD2 (6 bases). In germline, CDR1 is LGHDT, CDR2 YNNKEL (reference sequence). V was pared by 1 base and J by 2 bases, with 15 bases between. This CDR3 has 17 residues. CDR3 bases: TGTGCCAGCAGCCAAGCTGTCGGAGGGTCGCCCAAAAACATTCAGTACTTC. It codes for CASSQAVGGSPKNIQYF.

This clonotype was seen repeatedly, ten times or more. The chain combines TRBV20-1 with TRBJ1-5; tentative D call: TRBD1 (6 bases). Trimming removed 6 bases at V and 6 bases at J, with 27 bases between. The CDR3 has 17 amino acids. From germline, CDR1 is DFQATT and CDR2 SNEGSKA (reference sequence). The CDR3 loop is CSANAAGAVMLGQPQHF. The CDR3 DNA is TGCAGTGCGAATGCGGCGGGGGCAGTCATGCTGGGTCAGCCCCAGCATTTT.

This clonotype was seen ten or more times. The V and J genes are TRBV28 and TRBJ2-7; TRBD2 matches 11 bases. CDR3 size: 18 residues. CDR1 MDHEN and CDR2 SYDVKM come from the germline V gene. V shed 4 bases, J shed 7 bases, and the junction held 18 bases outside the gene matches. CDR3 DNA sequence: TGTGCCAGCAGTTCTCTCACTGTTAGCGGGAGGGCCCCTTTAGAGCAGTACTTC. Translated, it gives CASSSLTVSGRAPLEQYF.

In this sample, this clonotype turned up a few times. The chain uses TRBV12-3 or TRBV12-4 and TRBJ1-2; D perhaps matches TRBD1 (5 bases). The length of the CDR3 is 15 residues. Trimming stripped 4 bases from V and 2 bases from J, with 14 bases between. The DNA of the CDR3 is TGTGCCAGCAGTTCCCCGGGACGGCAAAACTATGGCTACACCTTC. Translation gives CASSSPGRQNYGYTF.